Following are 14 T cell receptor beta chains from one sample sequenced in a study of neoadjuvant anti-PD-1 for oral cavity cancer. The assay was immunoSEQ multiplex PCR, and TCRdb's table has in-frame clones only and misses some. This sample has approximately 7,100 clones, with 45% found just once. This specimen was tumor tissue, taken before nivolumab (anti-PD-1) treatment. The receptors shown here come from a person aged 35-79 years with oral cavity squamous cell carcinoma.

About this clone: Sequence at one end of the junction differs from germline and may be a read error. V and J are TRBV6-5 and TRBJ2-7; D is perhaps TRBD1 or TRBD2 (5 bases each). The CDR3 runs 11 residues. Germline V gene lookup returns CDR1 MNHEY and CDR2 SVGAGI. For the CDR3, the DNA is TGTGCCATCAGTGAGTCGGGGCCGCAGTACTTC. It is translated as CAISESGPQYF.

The CDR3 loop is CASSDEWGYGYTF. The CDR3 DNA follows: TGTGCCAGCAGTGACGAGTGGGGCTATGGCTACACCTTC. The chain employs TRBV6-4 and TRBJ1-2; no clear D. Trimming stripped 2 bases from V and 4 bases from J, with 8 bases between. CDR1 MRHNA and CDR2 SNTAGT come from the germline V gene. This CDR3 is built from 13 residues.

CDR3 residues: CATGQRYEKLFF. CDR3 coding DNA: TGTGCCACAGGACAGAGATATGAAAAACTGTTTTTT. The gene calls are TRBV10-3 and TRBJ1-4; TRBD1 is a possible D gene (6 bases). Trimming cost V 10 bases and J 6 bases, with 12 bases left between them. This CDR3 has 12 amino acids. CDR1 ENHRY and CDR2 SYGVKD come from the germline V gene.

In this sample, this clone turned up a few times. The chain combines TRBV2 with TRBJ2-1; TRBD1 matches 9 bases. J was trimmed by 3 bases and V by 6 bases; bases with no gene match: 6. The CDR3 runs to 15 residues. Germline CDR1 reads SNHLY; CDR2 reads FYNNEI. The CDR3 sequence is CASRDPGQGYNEQFF. The CDR3 coding sequence is TGTGCCAGCAGGGACCCGGGACAGGGCTACAATGAGCAGTTCTTC.

This clone was seen only a few times. V and J are TRBV5-6 and TRBJ1-1; D ambiguous. The length of the CDR3 is 13 residues. Trimming removed 0 bases from V and 3 bases from J, with 6 bases in between. Per the germline V gene, CDR1 is SGHDT and CDR2 is YYEEEE. The CDR3 DNA reads as TGTGCCAGCAGCTTGGGGTTTGACACTGAAGCTTTCTTT. Translated, it gives CASSLGFDTEAFF.

V usage is TRBV6-5 and J usage is TRBJ1-5, with D tentatively TRBD1 (6 bases). CDR3 length: 14 amino acids. Germline CDR1 is MNHEY and CDR2 is SVGAGI. V dropped 6 bases and J dropped 7 bases, with 16 bases sitting between them. CDR3 in amino acids: CASRETGLSQPQHF. CDR3 nucleotides: TGTGCCAGCAGGGAGACAGGTCTTTCCCAGCCCCAGCATTTT.

Judged by abundance, this clone is medium-sized (0.01 to 0.1%). CDR3 region: CAWKQVGNTIYF. DNA of the CDR3: TGTGCCTGGAAACAGGTTGGAAACACCATATATTTT. The chain carries TRBV30 and TRBJ1-3; possibly TRBD1 for D (5 bases). Germline V lookup: CDR1 GTSNPN, CDR2 SVGIG (reference sequence). The germline V and J ends were trimmed by 4 bases and 3 bases, with 7 bases remaining between them. The CDR3 covers 12 residues.

This chain joins TRBV19 and TRBJ1-2; 10 bases map to TRBD1. CDR1 and CDR2 (germline): LNHDA, SQIVND (reference sequence). The trim removed 4 bases at V and 4 bases at J, leaving 9 bases unmatched. The CDR3 totals 16 residues. The CDR3 sequence is CASSNRPGQGSYGYTF. As DNA, the CDR3 is TGTGCCAGTAGTAACCGCCCGGGACAGGGGTCCTATGGCTACACCTTC.

This chain's CDR3 is CASSPLASGGANEQFF. The CDR3 DNA follows: TGCGCCAGCAGCCCTCTAGCTAGCGGGGGGGCCAATGAGCAGTTCTTC. The chain combines TRBV4-1 with TRBJ2-1; 12 nucleotides align to TRBD2. CDR1 is MGHRA and CDR2 is YSYEKL in the germline V gene. Germline trimming cut 4 bases from V and 6 bases from J; bases unmatched to any gene: 7. The CDR3 sequence is 16 residues long.

The chain joins TRBV6-5 to TRBJ1-3, with 11 bases fitting TRBD1. The germline CDR1 and CDR2 sequences are MNHEY and SVGAGI. Trimming cost V 10 bases and J 5 bases; bases outside gene matches: 4. CDR3 size: 13 residues. This CDR3 is CATRTGGRNTIYF. CDR3 in DNA: TGTGCCACAAGGACAGGGGGCAGAAACACCATATATTTT.

This rearrangement joins TRBV30 to TRBJ2-1; 9 nucleotides match TRBD1. Germline CDR1 and CDR2: GTSNPN and SVGIG (reference sequence). This CDR3 comprises 14 residues. Unmatched junction bases numbered 11, after V lost 6 bases and J lost 8 bases. The CDR3: CACTSGTGNHEQFF. CDR3 nucleotides: TGTGCCTGCACCTCCGGGACAGGGAATCATGAGCAGTTCTTC.

The V call is TRBV27, the J call TRBJ2-7; either TRBD1 or TRBD2 may supply D (5 bases each). Per the germline V gene, CDR1 is MNHEY and CDR2 is SMNVEV (reference sequence). This CDR3 has 15 residues. Trimming took off 4 bases at V and 0 bases at J, with 13 bases between the two ends. The chain's CDR3 is CASSYRDLNSYEQYF. The CDR3 bases are TGTGCCAGCAGTTACCGGGACCTTAACTCCTACGAGCAGTACTTC.

The gene calls are TRBV6-5 and TRBJ2-7, with 9 bases that match TRBD1. CDR1 is MNHEY and CDR2 is SVGAGI in the germline V gene. This CDR3 has 13 residues. V lost 5 bases, J lost 12 bases, and 11 bases stayed unmatched. The CDR3 DNA sequence: TGTGCCAGCAGTAAGGACAGGGGAAGGTATCCGTACTTC. Residues: CASSKDRGRYPYF.

This clone was seen a handful of times. V usage is TRBV4-2 and J usage is TRBJ2-3, with TRBD1 matching over 7 bases. Germline lookup yields CDR1 LGHNA and CDR2 YNFKEQ. V shed 0 bases and J 3 bases; nucleotides not matched to a gene: 3. The CDR3 length is 15 residues. CDR3 loop: CASSQEGQETDTQYF. Here the CDR3 DNA reads TGTGCCAGCAGCCAAGAAGGACAGGAGACAGATACGCAGTATTTT.